Listed below are T cell receptor beta chains from one sample, sequenced in a study of blood T cell repertoires in COVID-19. Clones were read by immunoSEQ multiplex PCR, and TCRdb kept only the in-frame ones, dropping some. The sample includes 260,000 or so clones, 85% of them seen just once. Sequenced input: PBMCs or T cells enriched from blood (not recorded which). These receptors were taken from a woman in her forties or fifties who had recovered from COVID-19. The CDR3 runs from the conserved cysteine through the conserved F or W. The D gene is left open where the match is weak. A clone size is listed for some rows: how often the clone was seen (once, few, many), or a class if it is expanded.

D	length	V	size	J	DNA	CDR3
-	12	TRBV18	once	TRBJ1-1	TGTGCCAGCTCACCACAAAGGGGTGAAGCTTTCTTT	CASSPQRGEAFF
-	15	TRBV19	-	TRBJ2-1	TGTGCCAGTAGTCGCCCAGACTACTCCTACAATGAGCAGTTCTTC	CASSRPDYSYNEQFF
TRBD1	16	TRBV14	-	TRBJ1-3	TGTGCCAGCAGCCAAGTGGACAGGTTCTCTGGAAACACCATATATTTT	CASSQVDRFSGNTIYF
TRBD1	16	TRBV11-2	-	TRBJ2-1	TGTGCCAGCAGCTTAGTCGTCAGGGGGCGTTACAATGAGCAGTTCTTC	CASSLVVRGRYNEQFF
TRBD2	14	TRBV7-2	-	TRBJ2-7	TGTGCCAGCAGCTTAGCGGGAGGGTCCTACGAGCAGTACTTC	CASSLAGGSYEQYF
TRBD1	14	TRBV30	-	TRBJ1-4	TGTGCCTACACTTCGGGGACAGGGGGGGAAAAACTGTTTTTT	CAYTSGTGGEKLFF
-	14	TRBV11-1	-	TRBJ2-3	TGTGCCAGCAGCTTAGTGCGAAGCACAGATACGCAGTATTTT	CASSLVRSTDTQYF
-	16	TRBV6-6	-	TRBJ2-2	TGTGCCAGCAGTTACTCGACCAGGGCGGACACCGGGGAGCTGTTTTTT	CASSYSTRADTGELFF
-	13	TRBV5-1	-	TRBJ2-7	TGCGCCAGCAGCCCAGGGGTGGGCTACGAGCAGTACTTC	CASSPGVGYEQYF
TRBD2	15	TRBV19	-	TRBJ2-3	TGTGCCAGTATGGGACTAGCGGGAGACACAGATACGCAGTATTTT	CASMGLAGDTDTQYF
-	14	TRBV10-1	-	TRBJ2-2	TGCGCCAGCAGTATTCAGAGTAGAGGCGGGGAGCTGTTTTTT	CASSIQSRGGELFF
TRBD1	14	TRBV28	-	TRBJ1-5	TGTGCCAGCAGTACCTACAGGGGTAGTCAGCCCCAGCATTTT	CASSTYRGSQPQHF
TRBD1	14	TRBV24-1	-	TRBJ2-1	TGTGCCACCAGTGAGTCCGGGACAGTCAATGAGCAGTTCTTC	CATSESGTVNEQFF
-	15	TRBV4-3	-	TRBJ1-1	TGCGCCAGCAGCCAAGATCAAGGACAGAACACTGAAGCTTTCTTT	CASSQDQGQNTEAFF
TRBD1	14	TRBV6-5	-	TRBJ1-2	TGTGCCAGCAGTTCGAAACAGGGGGCTGGTGGCTACACCTTC	CASSSKQGAGGYTF
-	13	TRBV7-2	-	TRBJ1-2	TGTGCCAGCAGCTCAGCGGTCGGCTATGGCTACACCTTC	CASSSAVGYGYTF
TRBD1	14	TRBV30	-	TRBJ2-7	TGTGCCTGGAGTCGGACAGGGACCTCCTACGAGCAGTACTTC	CAWSRTGTSYEQYF
TRBD1	12	TRBV29-1	-	TRBJ1-2	TGCAGCGTTCAGGGACAGGGCGTAGGCTACACCTTC	CSVQGQGVGYTF
TRBD1	14	TRBV7-8	-	TRBJ2-5	TGTGCCAGCAGCCGGGACAGGGTTTACGAGACCCAGTACTTC	CASSRDRVYETQYF
-	12	TRBV29-1	-	TRBJ2-5	TGCAGCGGGAGACTAGTCGGGGAGACCCAGTACTTC	CSGRLVGETQYF
TRBD1	14	TRBV6-2/TRBV6-3	-	TRBJ1-2	TGTGCCAGCAGTTACGGTCGGACAGGGAAAGGCTACACCTTC	CASSYGRTGKGYTF
-	14	TRBV27	few	TRBJ1-4	TGTGCCAGCACGAGCGGGCAGTTAAATGAAAAACTGTTTTTT	CASTSGQLNEKLFF
-	14	TRBV5-4	once	TRBJ2-1	TGTGCCAGCAGCTTGTCCATCCGAATCGGTGAGCAGTTCTTC	CASSLSIRIGEQFF
-	15	TRBV2	once	TRBJ1-4	TGTGCCAGCCGAACTAACGGGCGACGGGAGGAAAAACTGTTTTTT	CASRTNGRREEKLFF
-	15	TRBV2	once	TRBJ1-6	TGTGCCAGCAGTGAGAGGTCCGGGGTTCGGTCACCCCTCCACTTT	CASSERSGVRSPLHF
TRBD1	14	TRBV28	-	TRBJ1-6	TGTGCCAGCATCGCGACAGGGGAAGGGTCACCCCTCCACTTT	CASIATGEGSPLHF
TRBD2	16	TRBV24-1	-	TRBJ2-1	TGTGCCACCAGTGACCCGGGGGGTGGATCTGACAATGAGCAGTTCTTC	CATSDPGGGSDNEQFF
-	11	TRBV30	-	TRBJ1-4	TGTGCCTGGAGTGCAGGTGAAAAACTGTTTTTT	CAWSAGEKLFF
-	16	TRBV27	few	TRBJ1-5	TGTGCCAGCAGTTTGTCGAGCAGGGGTAGCAATCAGCCCCAGCATTTT	CASSLSSRGSNQPQHF
-	15	TRBV7-2	-	TRBJ2-3	TGTGCCAGCAGCTTAGACCCAGGTCCAACAGATACGCAGTATTTT	CASSLDPGPTDTQYF
TRBD2	14	TRBV7-9	-	TRBJ2-7	TGTGCCAGCACCGGGGGCCTAGCGGGAGATGAGCAGTACTTC	CASTGGLAGDEQYF
TRBD1	15	TRBV19	-	TRBJ2-1	TGTGCCAGTAGAAAAGACAGGGACGGTTTCTATGAGCAGTTCTTC	CASRKDRDGFYEQFF
TRBD2	15	TRBV9	-	TRBJ2-3	TGTGCCAGCAGTGCGGGGGGCGGTAGCACAGATACGCAGTATTTT	CASSAGGGSTDTQYF
-	17	TRBV7-8	-	TRBJ2-3	TGTGCCAGCAGCCCCCCAGTATGGGACTCTTCGACAGATACGCAGTATTTT	CASSPPVWDSSTDTQYF
TRBD1	16	TRBV19	once	TRBJ1-5	TGTGCCAGTAGTCAAAGACAGGACAGGGGTCGACAGCCCCAGCATTTT	CASSQRQDRGRQPQHF
-	14	TRBV27	-	TRBJ1-1	TGTGCCAGCAGTCCCGTCCCTGACGGGACTGAAGCTTTCTTT	CASSPVPDGTEAFF
-	14	TRBV19	-	TRBJ2-1	TGTGCCAGTAGTCAACAGGACTATCCCAATGAGCAGTTCTTC	CASSQQDYPNEQFF
TRBD1	14	TRBV5-5	-	TRBJ1-1	TGTGCCAGCAGGCAGGGACAGGGGAAACCTGAAGCTTTCTTT	CASRQGQGKPEAFF
TRBD2	15	TRBV18	-	TRBJ2-2	TGTGCCAGCTCATCTAGCGGGTTAAACACCGGGGAGCTGTTTTTT	CASSSSGLNTGELFF
-	19	TRBV6-6	few	TRBJ1-5	TGTGCCAGCAGTCCTGCGCAGGGGAGACGGCGCGGTAGCAATCAGCCCCAGCATTTT	CASSPAQGRRRGSNQPQHF
-	15	TRBV6-1	-	TRBJ2-3	TGTGCCAGCAGTGAGAGCGGCCATAGCACAGATACGCAGTATTTT	CASSESGHSTDTQYF
-	14	TRBV5-1	-	TRBJ2-2	TGCGCCAGCGCCCTAACGGGTGGGTCCAACGAGCTGTTTTTT	CASALTGGSNELFF
TRBD1	12	TRBV12-3/TRBV12-4	few	TRBJ1-2	TGTGCCACCGAGGACAGGGTCGAAGGCTACACCTTC	CATEDRVEGYTF
-	17	TRBV21-1	-	TRBJ1-4	TGTGCCAGCAGCAAAAGGGGGGGGCAAGATGGTAATGAAAAACTGTTTTTT	CASSKRGGQDGNEKLFF
TRBD1	15	TRBV18	-	TRBJ2-7	TGTGCCAGCTCACCGGGACAGGGGTCCTCCTACGAGCAGTACTTC	CASSPGQGSSYEQYF
-	15	TRBV5-1	-	TRBJ1-3	TGCGCCAGCAGCTTGGCCATCCCCACGTTAGACACCATATATTTT	CASSLAIPTLDTIYF
TRBD1	17	TRBV28	-	TRBJ1-2	TGTGCCAGCAGTTTAACTGGGACAGGGGGCGTCAACTATGGCTACACCTTC	CASSLTGTGGVNYGYTF
TRBD1	15	TRBV7-2	-	TRBJ1-3	TGTGCCAGCAGCCCCGGGACAGCCTCTGGAAACACCATATATTTT	CASSPGTASGNTIYF
-	15	TRBV5-1	-	TRBJ2-3	TGCGCCAGCAGCTTGGAAGGCGGATTCACAGATACGCAGTATTTT	CASSLEGGFTDTQYF
TRBD1	11	TRBV27	-	TRBJ2-7	TGTGCCAGCAGATCCGGGACAGGGAGCGTCTTC	CASRSGTGSVF
TRBD2	18	TRBV28	-	TRBJ2-3	TGTGCCAGCAGTACCGGGCGGCTAGCGGGGGCTCGGGGAGATACGCAGTATTTT	CASSTGRLAGARGDTQYF
-	12	TRBV18	-	TRBJ2-1	TGTGCCAGCTCACCACCGGCTAGTGAGCAGTTCTTC	CASSPPASEQFF
-	13	TRBV27	-	TRBJ1-1	TGTGCCAGCTCTTCTAATTGGGGCGTTGAAGCTTTCTTT	CASSSNWGVEAFF
TRBD1	16	TRBV19	-	TRBJ1-5	TGTGCCAGTAGTATAGGTAGACAGGGCCGCAATCAGCCCCAGCATTTT	CASSIGRQGRNQPQHF
-	15	TRBV14	-	TRBJ1-1	TGTGCCAGCAGCCAAGACAGGAGGGTAAAGCCTGAAGCTTTCTTT	CASSQDRRVKPEAFF
TRBD1	14	TRBV2	-	TRBJ1-2	TGTGCCAGCACCAGGGACAGGGGCAACTATGGCTACACCTTC	CASTRDRGNYGYTF
-	14	TRBV28	-	TRBJ1-2	TGTGCCAGCAGCCTGGGGGGGGCGCGTTATGGCTACACCTTC	CASSLGGARYGYTF